The sequence of this T cell receptor (beta chain) was determined in a study of shared clonotypes between healthy human individuals. J was trimmed by 4 bases and V by 5 bases; bases with no gene match: 6. Per the germline V gene, CDR1 is LNHDA and CDR2 is SQIVND (reference sequence). CDR3 size: 14 residues. Only in-frame clones appear in the TCRdb table, and some are missing; sequencing was by immunoSEQ multiplex PCR. This sample yields around 2,000,000 clones, of which over 85% are seen a single time; 0.9% to 1.5% belongs to the top ten. CD45RO-negative CD8 cells positively selected for CCR7 made up the naive population, which excluded terminally differentiated effector memory CD45RA+ cells.

The origin of this receptor is a man between 18 and 29 years old in good health. The chain joins TRBV19 to TRBJ2-5; 8 bases agree with TRBD2. Sequences were obtained from naive CD8+ T cells sorted from blood. CDR3 sequence: CASSPTTSVETQYF. DNA for the CDR3: TGTGCCAGTAGTCCAACGACTAGCGTAGAGACCCAGTACTTC.